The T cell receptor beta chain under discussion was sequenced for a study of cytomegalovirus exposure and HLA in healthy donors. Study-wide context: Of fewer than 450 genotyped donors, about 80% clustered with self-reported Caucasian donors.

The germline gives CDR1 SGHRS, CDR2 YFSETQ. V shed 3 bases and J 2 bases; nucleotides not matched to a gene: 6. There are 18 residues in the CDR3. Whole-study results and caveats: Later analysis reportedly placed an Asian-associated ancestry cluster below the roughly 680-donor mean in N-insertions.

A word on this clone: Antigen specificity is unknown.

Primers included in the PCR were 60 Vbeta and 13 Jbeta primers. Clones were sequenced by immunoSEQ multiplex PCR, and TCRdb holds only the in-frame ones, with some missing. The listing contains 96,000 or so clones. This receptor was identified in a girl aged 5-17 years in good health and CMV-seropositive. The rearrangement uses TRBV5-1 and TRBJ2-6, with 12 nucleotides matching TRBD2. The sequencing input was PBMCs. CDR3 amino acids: CASSWVSSGGAGANVLTF. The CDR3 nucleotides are TGCGCCAGCAGCTGGGTCTCTAGCGGGGGGGCTGGGGCCAACGTCCTGACTTTC.